Listed below are T cell receptor beta chains from one sample, sequenced in a study of control samples from healthy donors and cancer patients. This table comes from immunoSEQ multiplex PCR, and its TCRdb copy is limited to in-frame clones, with some not included. This sample has about 130,000 clones, with 87% found just once. Material: blood. The receptor set was obtained from a man aged 18 to 29 in good health. Each CDR3 is given with its conserved first and last residue. The order of the fields is CDR3 DNA, CDR3 protein, V gene, J gene, clone size, D gene. A D gene is named only where the DNA matches it firmly. Part of the rows lack a size; the others show once, few, many or a class for expanded clones.

CDR3 DNA: TGTGCCAGCTCACCCGGCAGGACCGGGGAGCTGTTTTTT
CDR3 protein: CASSPGRTGELFF
V gene: TRBV18
J gene: TRBJ2-2
clone size: .
D gene: .

CDR3 DNA: TGCGCCAGCAGCACCGGGACTAGCGGGAGGGCCCCCTACGAGCAGTACTTC
CDR3 protein: CASSTGTSGRAPYEQYF
V gene: TRBV5-1
J gene: TRBJ2-7
clone size: .
D gene: TRBD2

CDR3 DNA: TGTGCCACCAGCCCGTTGAAGGGCCAAGAGACCCAGTACTTC
CDR3 protein: CATSPLKGQETQYF
V gene: TRBV15
J gene: TRBJ2-5
clone size: .
D gene: .

CDR3 DNA: TGTGCCAGCTCACCTGACAGGGCCTACGAGCAGTACTTC
CDR3 protein: CASSPDRAYEQYF
V gene: TRBV18
J gene: TRBJ2-7
clone size: .
D gene: TRBD1

CDR3 DNA: TGTGCCAGCAGCTTAGACTGGACAGGGGGTGGCTACACCTTC
CDR3 protein: CASSLDWTGGGYTF
V gene: TRBV11-2
J gene: TRBJ1-2
clone size: .
D gene: TRBD1

CDR3 DNA: TGTGCCACCAGCAGAGGGACAGGGGGTACTAATGAAAAACTGTTTTTT
CDR3 protein: CATSRGTGGTNEKLFF
V gene: TRBV15
J gene: TRBJ1-4
clone size: .
D gene: TRBD1

CDR3 DNA: TGTGCCACCAGCAGTCTCGGGGAGTCCTACAATGAGCAGTTCTTC
CDR3 protein: CATSSLGESYNEQFF
V gene: TRBV15
J gene: TRBJ2-1
clone size: .
D gene: .

CDR3 DNA: TGCGCCAGCAGTCAAGGTAACACTGAAGCTTTCTTT
CDR3 protein: CASSQGNTEAFF
V gene: TRBV4-1
J gene: TRBJ1-1
clone size: .
D gene: .

CDR3 DNA: TGTGCCAGCAGCCAACGCCTACAGGGGACTGAAGCTTTCTTT
CDR3 protein: CASSQRLQGTEAFF
V gene: TRBV3-1/TRBV3-2
J gene: TRBJ1-1
clone size: .
D gene: TRBD1

CDR3 DNA: TGTGCCAGCGGTATGACAGCGGGCTACGAGCAGTACTTC
CDR3 protein: CASGMTAGYEQYF
V gene: TRBV18
J gene: TRBJ2-7
clone size: .
D gene: .

CDR3 DNA: TGTGCCAGCAGCTTCAGGGAATCCCTCTATGGCTACACCTTC
CDR3 protein: CASSFRESLYGYTF
V gene: TRBV7-9
J gene: TRBJ1-2
clone size: .
D gene: .

CDR3 DNA: TGTGCCACCAGTGATGAGAACACCGGGGAGCTGTTTTTT
CDR3 protein: CATSDENTGELFF
V gene: TRBV24-1
J gene: TRBJ2-2
clone size: .
D gene: .

CDR3 DNA: TGTGCCAGTAGTATATTCGGACAGGTCTACAATGAGCAGTTCTTC
CDR3 protein: CASSIFGQVYNEQFF
V gene: TRBV19
J gene: TRBJ2-1
clone size: .
D gene: TRBD1

CDR3 DNA: TGTGCCAGCAGCCAAGCCCCCAGCGGGACCATCAGGGAGCAGTTCTTC
CDR3 protein: CASSQAPSGTIREQFF
V gene: TRBV7-6
J gene: TRBJ2-1
clone size: .
D gene: TRBD2

CDR3 DNA: TGCGCCAGCAGCCCCTCTAGTAAGAACACCGGGGAGCTGTTTTTT
CDR3 protein: CASSPSSKNTGELFF
V gene: TRBV5-1
J gene: TRBJ2-2
clone size: few
D gene: .

CDR3 DNA: TGTGCCAGCAGTATACTTACAGGGAGCACAGATACGCAGTATTTT
CDR3 protein: CASSILTGSTDTQYF
V gene: TRBV27
J gene: TRBJ2-3
clone size: .
D gene: .

CDR3 DNA: TGTGCCAGCAGTGAGAAGTACAAGCAGTACTTC
CDR3 protein: CASSEKYKQYF
V gene: TRBV2
J gene: TRBJ2-7
clone size: .
D gene: .

CDR3 DNA: TGTGCCAGCAGCTTAGGGGACGGAGACACTGAAGCTTTCTTT
CDR3 protein: CASSLGDGDTEAFF
V gene: TRBV7-9
J gene: TRBJ1-1
clone size: once
D gene: .

CDR3 DNA: TGTGCCAGCAGTTTAAGACACCGGTACTACGAGCAGTACTTC
CDR3 protein: CASSLRHRYYEQYF
V gene: TRBV27
J gene: TRBJ2-7
clone size: .
D gene: .

CDR3 DNA: TGTGCCAGCAGCTTTGGGGGTTCTGAAGCTTTCTTT
CDR3 protein: CASSFGGSEAFF
V gene: TRBV7-9
J gene: TRBJ1-1
clone size: .
D gene: .

CDR3 DNA: TGTGCCAGTAGTATAGTTCGGATGAACACTGAAGCTTTCTTT
CDR3 protein: CASSIVRMNTEAFF
V gene: TRBV19
J gene: TRBJ1-1
clone size: .
D gene: .

CDR3 DNA: TGTGCCAGCAGTGACAGGGACTACGAGCAGTACTTC
CDR3 protein: CASSDRDYEQYF
V gene: TRBV28
J gene: TRBJ2-7
clone size: .
D gene: TRBD1

CDR3 DNA: TGCGCCAGCAGCTATCCCAGGGAGGGCCACGCCTACGAGCAGTACTTC
CDR3 protein: CASSYPREGHAYEQYF
V gene: TRBV5-1
J gene: TRBJ2-7
clone size: .
D gene: TRBD2

CDR3 DNA: TGTGCCAGCTGGAGCTATGGCTACACCTTC
CDR3 protein: CASWSYGYTF
V gene: TRBV19
J gene: TRBJ1-2
clone size: .
D gene: .

CDR3 DNA: TGTGCCAGCACCAGGGGGACGAATGAAAAACTGTTTTTT
CDR3 protein: CASTRGTNEKLFF
V gene: TRBV14
J gene: TRBJ1-4
clone size: .
D gene: TRBD1

CDR3 DNA: TGTGCCTGGACGGCAGATAACACTGAAGCTTTCTTT
CDR3 protein: CAWTADNTEAFF
V gene: TRBV30
J gene: TRBJ1-1
clone size: .
D gene: .

CDR3 DNA: TGTGCCACCAGCAGAGAACTGGGACTAGCGGGAGTCGAGCAGTACTTC
CDR3 protein: CATSRELGLAGVEQYF
V gene: TRBV15
J gene: TRBJ2-7
clone size: .
D gene: TRBD2